The 28 T cell receptor beta chains below all came from one sample that was sequenced in a study of control samples from healthy donors and cancer patients. Libraries were prepared by immunoSEQ multiplex PCR; TCRdb keeps only in-frame clonotypes and omits some of them. Among 130,000 or so clones, about 89% were seen once, and the ten largest hold under 9%. Sample: blood. The receptors originated from a man aged 18 to 29 in good health.

The chain recombines TRBV7-7 with TRBJ2-7, with D tentatively TRBD1 (6 bases). This CDR3 spans 14 amino acids. Per the germline V gene, CDR1 is SSHAT and CDR2 is FNYEAQ (reference sequence). Trimming removed 5 bases at V and 0 bases at J, with 11 bases between. CDR3 sequence: CASSRTDSSYEQYF. The CDR3 DNA follows: TGTGCCAGCAGCCGGACAGATAGCTCCTACGAGCAGTACTTC.

J is TRBJ2-5 and V is TRBV6-1; possible D gene TRBD2, 6 bases. The CDR3 runs 16 residues. Trimming took 3 bases from V and 2 from J, leaving 16 bases between them. Germline-derived CDR1 and CDR2 are MNHNS and SASEGT. The CDR3 bases are TGTGCCAGCAGTGAGGGAGGAGCAGGTAGGCAAGAGACCCAGTACTTC. This gives the protein CASSEGGAGRQETQYF.

The gene calls are TRBV30 and TRBJ2-5, with D unresolved. V was pared by 0 bases and J by 5 bases, with 10 bases between. The length of the CDR3 is 13 residues. Germline loops: CDR1 GTSNPN, CDR2 SVGIG (reference sequence). CDR3 DNA sequence: TGTGCCTGGAGTGTCCCTCCCCGGGAGACCCAGTACTTC. It yields the protein CAWSVPPRETQYF.

This sequence joins TRBV10-1 and TRBJ2-1; D uncertain. This CDR3 has 16 residues. CDR1 is WNHNN and CDR2 is SYGVQD in the germline V gene (reference sequence). The V end was cut by 0 bases, the J end by 4 bases, with 13 bases between. The CDR3 region is CASSESSDGFYNEQFF. As DNA, the CDR3 is TGCGCCAGCAGTGAGTCCTCGGACGGCTTTTACAATGAGCAGTTCTTC.

This clone was detected only once. V usage is TRBV3-1 (or the pseudogene TRBV3-2) and J usage is TRBJ1-2; 9 nucleotides align to TRBD1. Germline V gene lookup returns CDR1 LGHDT and CDR2 YNNKEL (reference sequence). Losses at the gene ends were 4 bases for V and 3 bases for J; bases not matched to a gene: 6. There are 15 residues in the CDR3. CDR3 loop: CASSPDRGDDYGYTF. Here the CDR3 DNA reads TGTGCCAGCAGCCCGGACAGGGGTGATGACTATGGCTACACCTTC.

The chain carries TRBV7-2 and TRBJ2-5, with TRBD2 as a possible D gene (5 bases). Per germline, CDR1 SGHTA and CDR2 FQGNSA. Trimming pared 6 bases from V and 1 base from J, leaving 9 bases between. The CDR3 extends over 13 amino acids. The CDR3 region has the DNA TGTGCCAGCAGTTGGACTTCCCAAGAGACCCAGTACTTC. Its protein product is CASSWTSQETQYF.

The gene calls are TRBV12-3 or TRBV12-4 and TRBJ2-1, with D perhaps TRBD2 (5 bases). The CDR3 has 13 residues. Trimming shortened V by 5 bases and J by 9 bases, and 14 bases separated the two germline ends. The CDR3 DNA reads as TGTGCCAGCAGTGACGGGCCGGCGGGTGAGCAGTTCTTC. It encodes CASSDGPAGEQFF.

The chain is built from TRBV11-2 and TRBJ2-1, with 10 bases identical to TRBD2. The germline V gene has CDR1 SGHAT and CDR2 FQNNGV. This CDR3 has 15 amino acids. V shed 3 bases and J 4 bases; nucleotides not matched to a gene: 3. CDR3 sequence reads: CASSLGTSAYNEQFF. The DNA of the CDR3 is TGTGCCAGCAGCTTGGGGACTAGCGCATACAATGAGCAGTTCTTC.

The chain couples TRBV28 to TRBJ2-7, with 9 bases matching TRBD1. Germline-derived CDR1 and CDR2 are MDHEN and SYDVKM. The V segment lost 5 bases and the J segment 3 bases; nucleotides outside the gene matches: 8. The CDR3 totals 15 residues. CDR3 nucleotides: TGTGCCAGCAGTCCCGGGACAGGGTCCTTCTACGAGCAGTACTTC. Translated, it gives CASSPGTGSFYEQYF.

V is TRBV27 and J is TRBJ2-7, with D uncertain. Germline-derived CDR1 and CDR2 are MNHEY and SMNVEV (reference sequence). The germline V and J ends were trimmed by 4 bases and 2 bases, with 9 bases remaining between them. The CDR3 is made up of 13 amino acids. CDR3: CASSSTPTYEQYF. The CDR3 DNA reads as TGTGCCAGCAGTTCTACACCGACCTACGAGCAGTACTTC.

The chain recombines TRBV2 with TRBJ2-5; D might be TRBD2 (5 bases). Germline-derived CDR1 and CDR2 are SNHLY and FYNNEI. This CDR3 region has 14 residues. Between the trimmed V and J ends, which lost 3 bases and 3 bases, there was a span of 11 bases. The CDR3 loop is CASSDPGLKETQYF. The CDR3, as DNA: TGTGCCAGCAGTGACCCGGGGTTGAAAGAGACCCAGTACTTC.

The chain joins TRBV7-3 to TRBJ2-1; D is unresolved. This CDR3 spans 19 amino acids. Germline CDR1 and CDR2: SGHTA and FQGTGA. V shed 0 bases and J shed 0 bases, with 18 bases lying between them. CDR3 in amino acids: CASSLTEGEAPHSYNEQFF. CDR3 coding DNA: TGTGCCAGCAGCTTAACGGAAGGAGAAGCCCCCCACTCCTACAATGAGCAGTTCTTC.

This rearrangement joins TRBV20-1 to TRBJ2-1, with D possibly being TRBD2 (5 bases). The germline CDR1 and CDR2 sequences are DFQATT and SNEGSKA (reference sequence). Trimming removed 3 bases at V and 10 bases at J, with 7 bases between. The CDR3 has 10 residues. CDR3 residues: CSARGAEQFF. DNA of the CDR3: TGCAGTGCTAGGGGAGCCGAGCAGTTCTTC.

The chain links TRBV21-1 to TRBJ1-1. TRBV21-1 is noted as a pseudogene. The CDR3 has 14 residues. The CDR3 sequence is CASSKPKVNTEAFF. DNA of the CDR3: TGTGCCAGCAGCAAGCCCAAGGTGAACACTGAAGCTTTCTTT.

This sequence joins TRBV4-1 and TRBJ1-4; 8 bases are shared with TRBD1. The V and J ends lost 2 bases and 4 bases, in that order; junction bases with no gene match: 9. CDR3 length equals 17 residues. Germline V gene lookup returns CDR1 MGHRA and CDR2 YSYEKL. The CDR3, as DNA: TGCGCCAGCAGCCAACCGGGACAGGCGAAAATTAATGAAAAACTGTTTTTT. Translation gives CASSQPGQAKINEKLFF.

The V call is TRBV10-3, the J call TRBJ2-5, with a weak D call TRBD2 (6 bases). Trimming shortened V by 0 bases and J by 5 bases, and 16 bases separated the two germline ends. This CDR3 spans 16 amino acids. Per germline, CDR1 ENHRY and CDR2 SYGVKD. CDR3 amino acids: CAISESSAAGTETQYF. The CDR3 DNA reads as TGTGCCATCAGTGAGTCATCGGCCGCGGGAACGGAGACCCAGTACTTC.

The V gene is TRBV24-1, the J gene TRBJ2-4; 9 bases map to TRBD1. This CDR3 contains 18 residues. The ends lost 0 bases at V and 3 bases at J; junction bases unmatched: 8. CDR1 is KGHDR and CDR2 is SFDVKD in the germline V gene. CDR3 in DNA: TGTGCCACCAGTGATTTGCCCAGGGACAGGGAAAGCAAAAACATTCAGTACTTC. Amino acids: CATSDLPRDRESKNIQYF.

This clone was observed a single time. The V call is TRBV7-2, the J call TRBJ1-1; D is possibly TRBD1 (5 bases). The germline gives CDR1 SGHTA, CDR2 FQGNSA. V was cut by 5 bases and J by 0 bases, with 13 bases left in between. CDR3 size: 15 residues. The CDR3 region is CASSQTGTLNTEAFF. In DNA form, the CDR3 reads TGTGCCAGCAGCCAGACCGGGACCCTGAACACTGAAGCTTTCTTT.

In this sample, this clone turned up once. This sequence joins TRBV3-1 (or the pseudogene TRBV3-2) and TRBJ2-1; the match to TRBD2 covers 10 bases. From germline, CDR1 is LGHDT and CDR2 YNNKEL (reference sequence). The CDR3 consists of 16 residues. V dropped 4 bases and J dropped 7; count of bases not matched to a gene: 10. CDR3 bases: TGTGCCAGCAGCCGTATGGAACTAGCGGGGTTAAATGAGCAGTTCTTC. Amino acids: CASSRMELAGLNEQFF.

This chain links TRBV4-3 with TRBJ1-3; D remains ambiguous. Germline CDR1 LGHNA, CDR2 YSLEER. Trimming left V 0 bases short and J 0 bases short, with 6 bases between. The CDR3 covers 15 residues. CDR3 in amino acids: CASSQDRSSGNTIYF. CDR3 in DNA: TGCGCCAGCAGCCAAGACAGATCCTCTGGAAACACCATATATTTT.

V is TRBV4-1 and J is TRBJ2-3, with TRBD2 identical over 9 bases. From germline, CDR1 is MGHRA and CDR2 YSYEKL. J gave up 4 bases and V 1 base, and 0 bases lay outside the gene matches. The CDR3 loop spans 14 amino acids. The CDR3 sequence is CASSQGGGADTQYF. In nucleotides, the CDR3 is TGCGCCAGCAGCCAAGGCGGGGGGGCAGATACGCAGTATTTT.

The genes are TRBV5-4 and TRBJ2-7, with D possibly TRBD2 on 6 matching bases. Germline V gene data show CDR1 as SGHNT and CDR2 as YYREEE (reference sequence). Trimming removed 0 bases from V and 2 bases from J, with 12 bases in between. This CDR3 comprises 15 residues. The CDR3 DNA reads as TGTGCCAGCAGCTTGGGGATGGGCGGGACCTACGAGCAGTACTTC. Its protein product is CASSLGMGGTYEQYF.

Comments on this clone: The sample carries other DNA sequences with the same CDR3. The gene calls are TRBV7-9 and TRBJ1-2; D ambiguous. Looked up from germline, CDR1 is SEHNR and CDR2 is FQNEAQ (reference sequence). CDR3 length equals 13 residues. Trimming left V 5 bases short and J 2 bases short, with 9 bases between. CDR3 DNA sequence: TGTGCCAGCAGCCTTACAGCAAACTATGGCTACACCTTC. Its translation is CASSLTANYGYTF.

The sample holds one count of this clone. This sequence joins TRBV28 and TRBJ1-2; TRBD1 might be the D (5 bases). Per germline, CDR1 MDHEN and CDR2 SYDVKM. V was cut by 4 bases and J by 1 base, with 16 bases left in between. This CDR3 contains 16 residues. CDR3 nucleotides: TGTGCCAGCAGTTCTTTCGCCGGGGACGTTAACTATGGCTACACCTTC. It codes for CASSSFAGDVNYGYTF.

This clone showed up just once. The V call is TRBV7-3, the J call TRBJ1-1; D unresolved. V dropped 0 bases and J dropped 1 base, with 3 bases sitting between them. The CDR3 length is 13 residues. CDR1 is SGHTA and CDR2 is FQGTGA in the germline V gene. The CDR3 DNA reads TGTGCCAGCAGCTTAACAGAGAACACTGAAGCTTTCTTT. Its protein is CASSLTENTEAFF.

This rearrangement joins TRBV6-5 to TRBJ2-7, with a tentative D call TRBD2 (5 bases). The V end lost 0 bases, the J end lost 6 bases, and 6 bases lay between the germline ends. Looked up from germline, CDR1 is MNHEY and CDR2 is SVGAGI. The CDR3 runs to 12 residues. For the CDR3, the DNA is TGTGCCAGCAGTTACTCCGGGGTCGAGCAGTACTTC. It specifies CASSYSGVEQYF.

The chain is built from TRBV11-2 and TRBJ2-5; TRBD2 matches 7 bases. There are 15 residues in the CDR3. The ends lost 5 bases at V and 5 bases at J; junction bases unmatched: 11. Germline V CDR1 and CDR2: SGHAT, FQNNGV. The CDR3 DNA reads TGTGCCAGCAGCGGACTAGTCCTGGGCCGTGAGACCCAGTACTTC. It specifies CASSGLVLGRETQYF.

This clone showed up just once. The chain combines TRBV4-1 with TRBJ2-3, with D perhaps matching TRBD1 or TRBD2 (5 bases each). CDR1 MGHRA and CDR2 YSYEKL come from the germline V gene. Trimming pared 2 bases from V and 6 bases from J, leaving 21 bases between. The CDR3 totals 17 residues. CDR3 sequence reads: CASSQSTAGLTGDTQYF. DNA of the CDR3: TGCGCCAGCAGCCAATCGACAGCCGGTCTCACGGGGGATACGCAGTATTTT.